These 21 T cell receptor beta chains share one sample of origin, sequenced in a study of quantifying T cell responses using KT2 cells. Across the whole study: Reverse transcription used primers in the TCR alpha and beta constant regions.

The cDNA 3' end received a ligated oligonucleotide with a UMI. An equimolar mix of RC1.1 and RC1.2 primed the beta chain across TRBC1 and TRBC2. TCRdb processed the UMI-ligation and nested PCR reads anew with MiXCR; each CDR3 protein has one entry. The sample records tens of thousands of distinct CDR3 sequences, more than 7% being singletons. The sample was PBMCs spiked with cells of the T cell clone KT2. The source is a human donor.

This sequence joins TRBV15 and TRBJ2-7; unclear D gene. The CDR3 spans 12 residues. The ends were cut back, 0 bases at V and 5 bases at J, with 5 bases in the middle. Germline V gene sequence: CDR1 LNHNV, CDR2 YYDKDF (reference sequence). CDR3: CATSRDLNEQYF. The CDR3 nucleotides read TGTGCCACCAGCAGAGATCTAAACGAGCAGTACTTC.

This clonotype was seen at least ten times. V is TRBV11-3 and J is TRBJ2-1; D ambiguous. The V end lost 3 bases, the J end lost 0 bases, and 9 bases lay between the germline ends. Per germline, CDR1 SGHNT and CDR2 YENEEA. CDR3 length: 15 amino acids. In nucleotides, the CDR3 is TGTGCCAGCAGCTTGAATCCCGGCTCCTACAATGAGCAGTTCTTC. Translated, it gives CASSLNPGSYNEQFF.

This clonotype was observed at least ten times. The chain recombines TRBV13 with TRBJ2-1; tentatively, D is TRBD1 or TRBD2 (5 bases each). This CDR3 comprises 15 residues. Trimming took 5 bases from V and 5 from J, leaving 16 bases between them. CDR1 is PRHDT, CDR2 FYEKMQ, per germline (reference sequence). The CDR3 is CASSATGTENNEQFF. The CDR3 nucleotides are TGTGCCAGCAGCGCCACCGGGACGGAGAACAATGAGCAGTTCTTC.

This clonotype was detected only a few times. This chain links TRBV4-1 with TRBJ1-2; D call uncertain. Germline V gene lookup returns CDR1 MGHRA and CDR2 YSYEKL. This CDR3 region has 14 residues. The V gene lost 2 bases and the J gene lost 7 bases, with 14 bases spanning the gap. The CDR3 here is CASSQWIREFGYTF. The CDR3 DNA is TGCGCCAGCAGCCAATGGATAAGGGAATTTGGCTACACCTTC.

The V call is TRBV7-2, the J call TRBJ2-3; D is unresolved. This CDR3 spans 13 amino acids. Germline V gene lookup returns CDR1 SGHTA and CDR2 FQGNSA. Trimming pared 5 bases from V and 2 bases from J, leaving 8 bases between. CDR3 nucleotide sequence: TGTGCCAGCAGCCCGTCCCCCACAGATACGCAGTATTTT. Translation: CASSPSPTDTQYF.

This clonotype turned up a few times. This sequence joins TRBV6-8 and TRBJ2-7; 10 bases match TRBD1. The ends lost 11 bases at V and 6 bases at J; junction bases unmatched: 13. This CDR3 comprises 14 residues. Germline values: CDR1 MNHGY, CDR2 SAAAGT. Here the CDR3 reads CAGSVGTGAFEQYF. The CDR3 DNA reads TGTGCCGGTTCGGTGGGGACAGGGGCCTTCGAGCAGTACTTC.

In its sample, this clonotype was seen many times. This chain links TRBV20-1 with TRBJ1-1; possible D gene TRBD1, 6 bases. The CDR3 spans 16 residues. Per germline, CDR1 DFQATT and CDR2 SNEGSKA (reference sequence). Trimming cost V 3 bases and J 3 bases, with 20 bases left between them. Written as DNA, the CDR3 is TGCAGTGCTAGTGGCGGGGGCAGCGCTGGTGACACTGAAGCTTTCTTT. This sequence encodes CSASGGGSAGDTEAFF.

This clonotype has ten or more counts. This sequence may be a read error, since a much larger clone differs from it by one base. The V and J genes are TRBV6-5 and TRBJ1-6; D uncertain. CDR1 MNHEY and CDR2 SVGAGI come from the germline V gene. This CDR3 has 14 amino acids. Trimming cost V 6 bases and J 6 bases, with 12 bases left between them. As DNA, the CDR3 is TGTGCCAGCAGCCGATACCCGTGTAATTCACCCCTCCACTTT. Translation gives CASSRYPCNSPLHF.

This clonotype came up many times. The chain uses TRBV7-6 and TRBJ2-3; D is unclear. In germline, CDR1 is SGHVS, CDR2 FNYEAQ. The CDR3 consists of 12 residues. V was shortened by 1 base and J by 4 bases, with 3 bases between the two germline ends. CDR3: CASSLGPDTQYF. Written as DNA, the CDR3 is TGTGCCAGCAGCTTAGGCCCAGATACGCAGTATTTT.

The rearrangement uses TRBV27 and TRBJ1-1; TRBD1 might be the D (6 bases). V was cut by 0 bases and J by 12 bases, with 17 bases left in between. The CDR3 is 14 amino acids. The V gene's germline CDR1 is MNHEY and CDR2 SMNVEV (reference sequence). The CDR3 here is CASSLSLQGRGTFF. CDR3 nucleotide sequence: TGTGCCAGCAGTTTATCGCTACAGGGTAGGGGTACTTTCTTT.

Many counts were recorded for this clonotype. The chain recombines TRBV11-3 with TRBJ2-3, with 10 bases that match TRBD2. The CDR3 loop spans 21 amino acids. From germline, CDR1 is SGHNT and CDR2 YENEEA. Trimming cost V 5 bases and J 4 bases; bases outside gene matches: 24. For the CDR3, the DNA is TGTGCCAGCAGCGCCCGTACGATAGCGGGAGGCAACTCGAAGGTTCCAGATACGCAGTATTTT. It translates to CASSARTIAGGNSKVPDTQYF. The complete variable domain, with remaining parts taken from reference TRBV11-3 and TRBJ2-3, reads EAGVVQSPRYKIIEKKQPVAFWCNPISGHNTLYWYLQNLGQGPELLIRYENEEAVDDSQLPKDRFSAERLKGVDSTLKIQPAELGDSAVYLCASSARTIAGGNSKVPDTQYFGPGTRLTVL.

This chain joins TRBV23-1 and TRBJ2-1, with D perhaps being TRBD1 or TRBD2 (5 bases each). TRBV23-1 is designated an ORF whose function remains uncertain. This CDR3 has 16 amino acids. Trimming stripped 6 bases from V and 1 base from J, with 16 bases between. This CDR3 is CASRPPGTISYNEQFF. The DNA of the CDR3 is TGCGCCAGCAGACCCCCAGGGACCATTTCCTACAATGAGCAGTTCTTC.

This clonotype was found many times. Here the CDR3 reads CASSPRAGGPDTQYF. CDR3 bases: TGTGCCAGCTCCCCGCGGGCAGGGGGGCCAGATACGCAGTATTTT. This rearrangement joins TRBV6-1 to TRBJ2-3; D is possibly TRBD1 (7 bases). The CDR3 contains 15 residues. CDR1 is MNHNS, CDR2 SASEGT, per germline. V lost 8 bases and J 4 bases, leaving 19 bases between the germline ends.

This clonotype has at least ten counts. The V and J genes are TRBV2 and TRBJ1-1; no reliable D call. CDR1 and CDR2 from the germline V gene are SNHLY and FYNNEI. Trimming removed 6 bases at V and 9 bases at J, with 11 bases between. The CDR3 loop spans 11 amino acids. The CDR3 is CASRASSQAFF. CDR3 nucleotide sequence: TGTGCCAGCAGGGCCTCGTCGCAAGCTTTCTTT.

The table lists this clonotype with many counts. The chain uses TRBV20-1 and TRBJ2-1; 8 positions match TRBD1. V dropped 6 bases and J dropped 6; count of bases not matched to a gene: 10. The length of the CDR3 is 14 residues. Germline loops: CDR1 DFQATT, CDR2 SNEGSKA (reference sequence). CDR3: CSAPETGGGNEQFF. The CDR3 nucleotides are TGCAGTGCCCCCGAAACAGGGGGTGGCAATGAGCAGTTCTTC.

This clonotype was seen ten or more times. The rearrangement uses TRBV29-1 and TRBJ1-2; 11 positions match TRBD1. From germline, CDR1 is SQVTM and CDR2 ANQGSEA. The CDR3 is 14 residues long. The V and J ends lost 5 bases and 4 bases, in that order; junction bases with no gene match: 6. CDR3 coding DNA: TGCAGCGTTTTTCCGGGACAGGGGGGCTATGGCTACACCTTC. Its translation: CSVFPGQGGYGYTF. Supplemented by reference TRBV29-1 and TRBJ1-2, the full variable domain reads SAVISQKPSRDICQRGTSLTIQCQVDSQVTMMFWYRQQPGQSLTLIATANQGSEATYESGFVIDKFPISRPNLTFSTLTVSNMSPEDSSIYLCSVFPGQGGYGYTFGSGTRLTVV.

This clonotype was seen at least ten times. The chain carries TRBV29-1 and TRBJ2-5; a weak D match, TRBD1 (6 bases). This CDR3 comprises 11 residues. CDR1 and CDR2 (germline): SQVTM, ANQGSEA. The germline V and J ends were trimmed by 4 bases and 5 bases, with 8 bases remaining between them. The CDR3 reads CSVGTDETQYF. CDR3 nucleotides: TGCAGCGTTGGGACAGATGAGACCCAGTACTTC.

The gene calls are TRBV4-3 and TRBJ2-7; TRBD1 matches at 7 bases. Germline V gene data show CDR1 as LGHNA and CDR2 as YSLEER. The CDR3 runs 13 residues. After removal of 4 bases from V and 5 bases from J, the junction contained 5 bases not matched to a gene. CDR3 region: CASSRLQGDEQYF. CDR3 DNA: TGCGCCAGCAGCCGCCTGCAGGGGGACGAGCAGTACTTC.

This clonotype showed up many times. The chain's CDR3 is CASPIRLAGGTPQQYF. The DNA of the CDR3 is TGTGCCAGCCCAATACGACTAGCGGGAGGGACCCCACAGCAGTACTTC. This chain joins TRBV7-2 and TRBJ2-7, with 14 bases matching TRBD2. Germline V gene lookup returns CDR1 SGHTA and CDR2 FQGNSA. The CDR3 runs 16 residues. The V and J ends lost 8 bases and 8 bases, in that order; junction bases with no gene match: 14.

The V and J genes are TRBV9 and TRBJ2-7, with a possible D match to TRBD1 (5 bases). This CDR3 is built from 14 residues. Germline CDR1 reads SGDLS; CDR2 reads YYNGEE. Deletions cut 4 bases from V and 2 bases from J, with 13 bases between. CDR3 DNA: TGTGCCAGCAGCCCCAGGGCCGAACCCTACGAGCAGTACTTC. This sequence encodes CASSPRAEPYEQYF.

This clonotype has at least ten counts. The chain combines TRBV7-2 with TRBJ2-7; 7 nucleotides match TRBD2. CDR1 is SGHTA, CDR2 FQGNSA, per germline. The V segment lost 5 bases and the J segment 2 bases; nucleotides outside the gene matches: 6. The CDR3 is 14 amino acids. For the CDR3, the DNA is TGTGCCAGCAGCCCCAGGGACTATACCTACGAGCAGTACTTC. It specifies CASSPRDYTYEQYF.